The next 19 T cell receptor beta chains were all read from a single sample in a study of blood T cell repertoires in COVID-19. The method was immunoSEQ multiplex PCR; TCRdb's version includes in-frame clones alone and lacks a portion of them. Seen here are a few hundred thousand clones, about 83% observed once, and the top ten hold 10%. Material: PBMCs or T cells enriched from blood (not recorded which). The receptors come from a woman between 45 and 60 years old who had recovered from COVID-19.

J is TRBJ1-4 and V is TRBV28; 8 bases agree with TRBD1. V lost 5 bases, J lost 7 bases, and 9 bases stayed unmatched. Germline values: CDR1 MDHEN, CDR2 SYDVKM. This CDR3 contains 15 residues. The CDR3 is CASSAYRGEFEKLFF. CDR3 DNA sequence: TGTGCCAGCAGTGCTTACAGGGGGGAATTTGAAAAACTGTTTTTT.

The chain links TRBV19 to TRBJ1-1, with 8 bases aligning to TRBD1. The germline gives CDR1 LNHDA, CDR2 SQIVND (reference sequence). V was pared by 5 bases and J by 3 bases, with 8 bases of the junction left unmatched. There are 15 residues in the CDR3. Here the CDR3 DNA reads TGTGCCAGTAGTCAAGTTCAGGGGGCCTACACTGAAGCTTTCTTT. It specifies CASSQVQGAYTEAFF.

CDR3 sequence reads: CASSEGSSNQPQHF. The CDR3, as DNA: TGTGCCAGCAGTGAAGGTTCGAGCAATCAGCCCCAGCATTTT. The genes are TRBV2 and TRBJ1-5, with D uncertain. Trimming removed 1 base from V and 1 base from J, with 5 bases in between. There are 14 residues in the CDR3. In germline, CDR1 is SNHLY, CDR2 FYNNEI.

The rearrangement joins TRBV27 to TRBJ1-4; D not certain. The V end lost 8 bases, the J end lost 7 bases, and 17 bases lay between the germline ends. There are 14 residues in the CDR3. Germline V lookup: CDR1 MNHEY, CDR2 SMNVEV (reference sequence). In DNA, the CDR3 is TGTGCCAGCCGGGTTCGGGGTTTGGCTGAAAAACTGTTTTTT. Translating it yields CASRVRGLAEKLFF.

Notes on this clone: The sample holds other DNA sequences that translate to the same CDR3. CDR3 nucleotide sequence: TGCGCCAGCAGCCTTCAAGAGACCCAGTACTTC. Protein product: CASSLQETQYF. V usage is TRBV5-1 and J usage is TRBJ2-5; D not certain. Trimming pared 4 bases from V and 2 bases from J, leaving 3 bases between. The CDR3 length is 11 residues. Per germline, CDR1 SGHRS and CDR2 YFSETQ.

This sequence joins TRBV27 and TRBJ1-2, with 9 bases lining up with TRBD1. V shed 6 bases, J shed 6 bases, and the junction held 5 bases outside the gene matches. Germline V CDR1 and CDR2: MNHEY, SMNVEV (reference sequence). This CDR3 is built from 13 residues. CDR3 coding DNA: TGTGCCAGCAGGGGACAGGGTTCAGATGGCTACACCTTC. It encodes CASRGQGSDGYTF.

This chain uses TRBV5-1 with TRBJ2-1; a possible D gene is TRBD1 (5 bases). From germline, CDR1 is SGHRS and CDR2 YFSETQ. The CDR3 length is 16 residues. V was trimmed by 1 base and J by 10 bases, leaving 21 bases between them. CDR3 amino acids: CASSLNGHPPISEQFF. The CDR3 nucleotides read TGCGCCAGCAGCTTGAACGGACACCCCCCGATATCGGAGCAGTTCTTC.

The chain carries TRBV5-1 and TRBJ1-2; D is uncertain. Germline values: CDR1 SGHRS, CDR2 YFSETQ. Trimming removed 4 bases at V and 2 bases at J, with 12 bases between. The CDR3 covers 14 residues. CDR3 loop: CASSPADINYGYTF. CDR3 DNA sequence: TGCGCCAGCAGCCCCGCTGACATCAACTATGGCTACACCTTC.

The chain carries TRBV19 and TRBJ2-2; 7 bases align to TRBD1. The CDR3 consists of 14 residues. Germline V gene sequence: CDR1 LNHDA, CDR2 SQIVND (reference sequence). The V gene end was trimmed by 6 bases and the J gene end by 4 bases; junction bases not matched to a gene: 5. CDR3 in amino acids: CASSGQASTGELFF. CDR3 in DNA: TGTGCCAGTAGCGGACAGGCGAGCACCGGGGAGCTGTTTTTT.

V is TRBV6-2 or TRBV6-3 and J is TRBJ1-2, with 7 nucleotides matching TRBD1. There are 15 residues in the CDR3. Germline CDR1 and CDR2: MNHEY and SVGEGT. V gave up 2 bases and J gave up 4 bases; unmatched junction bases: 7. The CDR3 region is CASSYVGQKFYGYTF. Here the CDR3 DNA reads TGTGCCAGCAGTTACGTGGGACAGAAATTCTATGGCTACACCTTC.

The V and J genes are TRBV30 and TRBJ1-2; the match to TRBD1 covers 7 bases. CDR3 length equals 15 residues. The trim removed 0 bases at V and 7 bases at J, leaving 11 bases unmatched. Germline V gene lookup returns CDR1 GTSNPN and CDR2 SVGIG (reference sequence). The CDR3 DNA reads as TGTGCCTGGAGTGTTTCGACAGGGATGGGCCCTGGCTACACCTTC. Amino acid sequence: CAWSVSTGMGPGYTF.

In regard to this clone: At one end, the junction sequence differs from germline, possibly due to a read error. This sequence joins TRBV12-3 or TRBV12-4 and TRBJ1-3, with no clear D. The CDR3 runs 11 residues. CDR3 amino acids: CATGFANTIYF. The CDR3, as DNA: TGCGCCACGGGGTTTGCTAACACCATATATTTT.

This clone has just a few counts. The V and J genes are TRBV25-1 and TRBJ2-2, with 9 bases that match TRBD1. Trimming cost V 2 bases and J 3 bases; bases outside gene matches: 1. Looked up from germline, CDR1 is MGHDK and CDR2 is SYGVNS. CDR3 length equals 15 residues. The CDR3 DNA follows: TGTGCCAGCAGTGAAGGGGACAGGGACACCGGGGAGCTGTTTTTT. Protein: CASSEGDRDTGELFF.

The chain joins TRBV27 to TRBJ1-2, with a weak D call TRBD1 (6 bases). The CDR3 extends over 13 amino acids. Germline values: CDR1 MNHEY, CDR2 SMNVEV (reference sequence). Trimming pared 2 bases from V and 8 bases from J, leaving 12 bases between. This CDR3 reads CASSLGRGGGYTF. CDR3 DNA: TGTGCCAGCAGTTTAGGCAGGGGTGGGGGCTACACCTTC.

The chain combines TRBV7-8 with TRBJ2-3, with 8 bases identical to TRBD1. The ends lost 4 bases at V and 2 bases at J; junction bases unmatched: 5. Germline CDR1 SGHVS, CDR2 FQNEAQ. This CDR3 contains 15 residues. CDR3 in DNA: TGTGCCAGCAGCTCGACAGGGGTGTACACAGATACGCAGTATTTT. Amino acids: CASSSTGVYTDTQYF.

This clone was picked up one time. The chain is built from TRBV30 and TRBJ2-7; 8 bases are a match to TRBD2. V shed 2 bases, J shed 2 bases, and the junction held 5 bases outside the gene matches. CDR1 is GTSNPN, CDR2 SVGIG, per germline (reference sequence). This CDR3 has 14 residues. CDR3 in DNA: TGTGCCTGGAGTCGCACGGGGGGGCCCTACGAGCAGTACTTC. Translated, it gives CAWSRTGGPYEQYF.

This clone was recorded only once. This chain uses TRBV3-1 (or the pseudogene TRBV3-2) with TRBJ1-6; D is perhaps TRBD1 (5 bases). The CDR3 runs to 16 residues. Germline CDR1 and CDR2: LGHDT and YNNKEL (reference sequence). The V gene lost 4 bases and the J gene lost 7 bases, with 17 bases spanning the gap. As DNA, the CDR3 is TGTGCCAGCAGCCGCGCCAGCCACAAGGGGAATTCACCCCTCCACTTT. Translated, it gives CASSRASHKGNSPLHF.

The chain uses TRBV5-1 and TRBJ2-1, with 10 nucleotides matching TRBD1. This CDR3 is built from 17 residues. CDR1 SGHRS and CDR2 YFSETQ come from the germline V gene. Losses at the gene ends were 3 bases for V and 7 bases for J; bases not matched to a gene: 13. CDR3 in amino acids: CASSSALLGTGANEQFF. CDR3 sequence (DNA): TGCGCCAGCAGCTCAGCCCTACTCGGGACAGGGGCTAATGAGCAGTTCTTC.

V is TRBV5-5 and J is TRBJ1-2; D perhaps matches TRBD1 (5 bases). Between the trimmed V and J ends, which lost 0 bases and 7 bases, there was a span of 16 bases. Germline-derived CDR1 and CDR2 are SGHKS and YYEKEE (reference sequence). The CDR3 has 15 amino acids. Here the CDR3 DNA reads TGTGCCAGCAGCTTGGTTAGGGGTAGTACGGTTGGCTACACCTTC. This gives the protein CASSLVRGSTVGYTF.